Described below is a single T cell receptor beta chain sequence and its context. The junction shows a germline mismatch at one end, possibly a read error. These data belong to a study of cytomegalovirus exposure and HLA in healthy donors. The CDR3 extends over 13 amino acids. Germline V CDR1 and CDR2: SEHNR, FQNEAQ (reference sequence). The PCR employed 60 Vbeta primers together with 13 Jbeta primers. Profiled with immunoSEQ multiplex PCR; TCRdb holds only in-frame clones, not every one. The table shows over 150,000 clones, with about 80% occurring only once. The sample consisted of PBMCs. The chain carries TRBV7-9 and TRBJ1-2, with 8 bases identical to TRBD1. This clonotype originated in a man in his thirties or forties in good health and CMV-seropositive. CDR3 in amino acids: CSSSLVQGDGYTF. CDR3 DNA sequence: TGTTCCAGCAGCTTAGTACAGGGGGATGGCTACACCTTC.